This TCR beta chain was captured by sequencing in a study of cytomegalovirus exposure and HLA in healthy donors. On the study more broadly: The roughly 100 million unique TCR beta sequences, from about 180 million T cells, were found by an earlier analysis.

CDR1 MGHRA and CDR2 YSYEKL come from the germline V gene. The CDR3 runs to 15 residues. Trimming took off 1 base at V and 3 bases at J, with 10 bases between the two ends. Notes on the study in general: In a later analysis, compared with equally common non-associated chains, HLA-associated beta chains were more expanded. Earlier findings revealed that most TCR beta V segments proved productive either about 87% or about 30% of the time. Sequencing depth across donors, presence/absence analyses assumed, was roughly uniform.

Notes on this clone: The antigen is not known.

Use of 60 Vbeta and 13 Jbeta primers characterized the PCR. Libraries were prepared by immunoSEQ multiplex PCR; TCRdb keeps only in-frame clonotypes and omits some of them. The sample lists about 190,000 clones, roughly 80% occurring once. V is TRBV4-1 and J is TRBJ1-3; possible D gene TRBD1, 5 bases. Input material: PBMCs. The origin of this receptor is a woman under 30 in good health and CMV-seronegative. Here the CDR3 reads CASSQGGGDGNTIYF. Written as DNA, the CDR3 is TGCGCCAGCAGCCAAGGAGGAGGGGATGGAAACACCATATATTTT.